The 8 T cell receptor beta chains presented below share a single source sample, sequenced in a study of neoadjuvant anti-PD-1 for oral cavity cancer. The time point was: after neoadjuvant nivolumab, at surgical resection. The repertoire was sequenced with immunoSEQ multiplex PCR; TCRdb's copy has only in-frame clones and lacks some. The data contain about 23,000 clones, 27% of them singletons. The specimen comprised tumor tissue, sampled after nivolumab (anti-PD-1) treatment. These receptors all come from a person aged 40-85 years with oral cavity squamous cell carcinoma.

This clone was detected a few times. This chain links TRBV4-2 with TRBJ1-1; D is ambiguous. V was trimmed by 6 bases and J by 3 bases, leaving 11 bases between them. Germline values: CDR1 LGHNA, CDR2 YNFKEQ. The CDR3 loop spans 13 amino acids. Written as DNA, the CDR3 is TGTGCCAGCAGAACAAACATGGACACTGAAGCTTTCTTT. It specifies CASRTNMDTEAFF.

This clone was found once. The CDR3 protein is CASSYRPEEQYF. As DNA, the CDR3 is TGTGCCAGCAGTTACCGCCCCGAGGAGCAGTACTTC. The genes are TRBV6-6 and TRBJ2-7; D not resolved. With 2 bases removed from V and 7 bases from J, the gap between germline ends came to 9 bases. There are 12 residues in the CDR3. Germline values: CDR1 MNHNY, CDR2 SVGAGI (reference sequence).

This sequence joins TRBV18 and TRBJ1-3; TRBD1 might be the D (6 bases). The CDR3 spans 16 residues. Germline V gene data show CDR1 as KGHSH and CDR2 as LQKENI. Trimming shortened V by 0 bases and J by 3 bases, and 12 bases separated the two germline ends. Here the CDR3 reads CASSPPSGGSGNTIYF. CDR3 DNA sequence: TGTGCCAGCTCACCACCGTCCGGGGGCAGTGGAAACACCATATATTTT.

The V and J genes are TRBV4-2 and TRBJ2-1; the match to TRBD2 covers 13 bases. J lost 0 bases, V lost 1 base, and 0 bases had no gene match. This CDR3 is 17 amino acids long. Germline loops: CDR1 LGHNA, CDR2 YNFKEQ. The CDR3 reads CASSQGLAGGSYNEQFF. CDR3 coding DNA: TGTGCCAGCAGCCAAGGACTAGCGGGGGGCTCCTACAATGAGCAGTTCTTC.

This clone was picked up one time. The rearrangement uses TRBV9 and TRBJ2-1; no reliable D call. V was pared by 4 bases and J by 5 bases, with 7 bases between. The CDR3 contains 12 residues. The germline CDR1 and CDR2 sequences are SGDLS and YYNGEE. The DNA of the CDR3 is TGTGCCAGCAGCCCCCCCAACAATGAGCAGTTCTTC. This codes for CASSPPNNEQFF.

This clone appeared a few times. The chain uses TRBV19 and TRBJ1-2; weak D call: TRBD1 (5 bases). Trimming shortened V by 7 bases and J by 3 bases, and 15 bases separated the two germline ends. The CDR3 extends over 14 amino acids. The germline V gene encodes CDR1 LNHDA and CDR2 SQIVND (reference sequence). The CDR3 DNA sequence: TGTGCCAGTACGGAGAGGGGCCGGTACTATGGCTACACCTTC. Its protein is CASTERGRYYGYTF.

This clone appeared a few times. The CDR3 DNA is TGTGCCAGCAGCTTAGCGGCCCGTTGGTGGCATGGCTACACCTTC. It specifies CASSLAARWWHGYTF. The chain employs TRBV7-9 and TRBJ1-2; D is ambiguous. The CDR3 loop spans 15 amino acids. V was trimmed by 0 bases and J by 6 bases, leaving 14 bases between them. The germline V gene has CDR1 SEHNR and CDR2 FQNEAQ (reference sequence).

The J gene is TRBJ1-6, the V gene TRBV30, with D unclear. Germline V gene lookup returns CDR1 GTSNPN and CDR2 SVGIG (reference sequence). The CDR3 sequence is 13 residues long. V lost 3 bases to trimming and J lost 3 bases, with 6 bases between them. CDR3 nucleotides: TGTGCCTGGAGGACAAGCTATAATTCACCCCTCCACTTT. Protein product: CAWRTSYNSPLHF. The full variable domain, its missing parts supplied by reference TRBV30 and TRBJ1-6, is SQTIHQWPATLVQPVGSPLSLECTVEGTSNPNLYWYRQAAGRGLQLLFYSVGIGQISSEVPQNLSASRPQDRQFILSSKKLLLSDSGFYLCAWRTSYNSPLHFGNGTRLTVT.